The present entry profiles one TCR beta chain with its context. The sample belongs to a study of T cell changes during pregnancy in multiple sclerosis. The CDR3 is made up of 16 amino acids. V lost 4 bases, J lost 4 bases, and 8 bases stayed unmatched. CDR1 is SGHNT and CDR2 is YYREEE in the germline V gene (reference sequence). Using immunoSEQ multiplex PCR, the repertoire was profiled, and TCRdb retains in-frame clones only, with some absent. The data hold roughly 50,000 clones, with approximately 92% observed a single time. The sequenced sample was CD4+ T cells from peripheral blood mononuclear cells, obtained in the third trimester of pregnancy. The origin of this receptor is a female donor with multiple sclerosis, enrolled in a pregnancy study. The rearrangement uses TRBV5-4 and TRBJ2-2, with 9 positions matching TRBD2. The CDR3 spells CASSPGTSLSTGELFF. The CDR3 DNA sequence: TGTGCCAGCAGCCCCGGGACTAGCTTGAGCACCGGGGAGCTGTTTTTT.